The T cell receptor beta chain described here comes from a study of T cell responses to AZD1222 COVID-19 vaccine. The study's findings and limits: Reports indicate that nearly half of spike-specific TCRs are directed at unmutated variant regions.

Recipients boosted at about 4 weeks or about 12 weeks are pooled. With regard to this clone: As yet, its antigen is unknown.

Trimming shortened V by 2 bases and J by 4 bases, and 14 bases separated the two germline ends. CDR1 is MNHNS and CDR2 is SASEGT in the germline V gene. This CDR3 is built from 15 residues. Some clones are missing from TCRdb's copy, which holds only in-frame ones; the method was immunoSEQ multiplex PCR. Found here are under 140,000 clones, more than 90% of them singletons; the top ten hold roughly 2.7%. The clonotype originates from an adult who received the AZD1222 COVID-19 vaccine. Sequences were derived from peripheral blood, sampled 28 days after the second AZD1222 dose. The chain combines TRBV6-1 with TRBJ1-2; perhaps TRBD1 as D (5 bases). This CDR3 reads CASSEFQGQGYGYTF. In DNA, the CDR3 is TGTGCCAGCAGTGAATTTCAGGGCCAAGGCTATGGCTACACCTTC.